This TCR beta chain was captured by sequencing in a study of T cell repertoires in cytomegalovirus infection. The CDR3 runs 16 residues. V was cut by 4 bases and J by 5 bases, with 18 bases left in between. Germline CDR1 is MGHRA and CDR2 is YSYEKL. TCRdb redid the calling of the reads with MiXCR, one entry per CDR3 protein. The data hold about 830,000 distinct CDR3 sequences, with roughly 33% observed a single time. About this clonotype: Its matching antigen is unknown.

The rearrangement joins TRBV4-1 to TRBJ1-5, with a weak D call TRBD1 (5 bases). This clonotype was obtained from a human donor in good health (CMV status not recorded). Some clones in this sample may be carry-over from other donors' samples. Source: cultured CD8+ T cells from PBMCs, taken from culture after CMV antigen stimulation. CDR3 sequence reads: CASSPYGVGVHQPQHF. The CDR3 DNA follows: TGCGCCAGCAGCCCCTACGGGGTAGGGGTCCATCAGCCCCAGCATTTT.